Below, one T cell receptor (beta chain) is given with its context. There is no known antigen for this receptor. Base qualities are not at hand, and no much larger clone is one base apart. The sample originates from a study of blood T cell repertoires in COVID-19 (dated by TCRdb to 2020 to 2021). Regarding the study in general: Samples from collaborators originated in the United States, Italy and Spain and spanned both the acute and convalescent phases of COVID-19. HLA class I and class II types, where available, came from metadata supplied by the sample provider rather than from assay-based typing. A de-identified subject ID, COVID-19 status, age in years and sex were almost always included in the sample metadata. The repertoires were released in a freely available public database intended as a resource for research on the immune response to SARS-CoV-2. The material from the prospective study consisted of cDNA or gDNA derived from T cells, B-cell-depleted T cells, or PBMCs. Samples were obtained from the ongoing ImmuneRACE study (first 160 participants) and from approximately 1,200 subjects provided by 6 global collaborators. The dataset comprised deeply sampled blood TCRbeta repertoires from subjects exposed to, actively infected with, or recovered from COVID-19. General study outcomes and caveats: The quantity of clinical and demographic metadata differed by source and by participant and was supplied without curation.

Collaborating institutions collected whole blood in K2EDTA tubes following their own protocols. For TCRbeta analysis, collaborator samples were shipped as frozen whole blood, as isolated PBMCs, or as DNA extracted from either sample type. Based on the germline V gene, the CDR1 and CDR2 sequences are MDHEN and SYDVKM. Relative to germline, V is 3 bases shorter and J is 4 bases shorter, with 12 bases between their ends. The CDR3 contains 14 residues, cysteine and phenylalanine counted. The read is trimmed to its CDR3 DNA, 42 bases read in frame from base 1. The immunoSEQ Assay, a bias-controlled multiplex PCR, was used to amplify TCRbeta CDR3 regions from genomic DNA. As for the authors' bioinformatics: Nucleated cell counts per sample were estimated from amplification of reference gene primers within the assay. To quantify the absolute abundance of each unique TCRbeta CDR3 rearrangement, sequence reads were collapsed and filtered. For each sample, productive Simpson clonality was calculated by taking the square root of Simpson's diversity index across productive rearrangements. TCRdb stores this immuneACCESS table with in-frame sequences only. Part of the clones is absent; in the studies checked, under half of the shortfall reflects unresolved V genes, and no reason is known for the rest. D and trimming come from the DNA, and the V and J calls and clone size come from that table. The sample includes approximately 180,000 clones, with around 80% observed a single time. Clones ranked in the top ten supply almost 8.5% of the sample.

The specimen sequenced was peripheral blood. The V and J genes are TRBV28 and TRBJ1-2, with no D gene named confidently. The sequence derives from a woman aged 70-85 years with acute or convalescent COVID-19. The sequenced DNA: TGTGCCAGCAGTTTTGTTCGGGGTACCTATGGCTACACCTTC. Its product reads: CASSFVRGTYGYTF.